This T cell receptor (beta chain) was found in a study of cytomegalovirus exposure and HLA in healthy donors. Both 60 Vbeta primers and 13 Jbeta primers went into the PCR. The protocol was immunoSEQ multiplex PCR, while the TCRdb copy is restricted to in-frame clones and leaves out a portion. The sample data list about 140,000 clones. CDR1 and CDR2 from the germline V gene are SQVTM and ANQGSEA. V dropped 7 bases and J dropped 4; count of bases not matched to a gene: 3. The CDR3 spans 13 residues. Sequences were obtained from PBMCs. The V and J genes are TRBV29-1 and TRBJ1-6; TRBD1 matches at 8 bases. The TCR was taken from a woman between 18 and 29 years old in good health and CMV-seronegative. CDR3 bases: TGCAGCGCCAGGACAGGGTATAATTCACCCCTCCACTTT. As protein: CSARTGYNSPLHF.